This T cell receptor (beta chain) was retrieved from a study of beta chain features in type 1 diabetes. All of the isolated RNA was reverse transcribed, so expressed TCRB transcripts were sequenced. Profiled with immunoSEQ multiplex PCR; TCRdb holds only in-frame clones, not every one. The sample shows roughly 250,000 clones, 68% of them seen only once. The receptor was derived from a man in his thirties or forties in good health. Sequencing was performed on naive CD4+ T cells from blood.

The CDR3: CAWRLAGVTYEQYF. The CDR3 region has the DNA TGTGCCTGGAGGCTAGCGGGAGTAACCTACGAGCAGTACTTC. V gene TRBV30 combines with J gene TRBJ2-7; 10 nucleotides align to TRBD2. The germline V gene encodes CDR1 GTSNPN and CDR2 SVGIG (reference sequence). V trimming: 3 bases; J trimming: 2 bases; junction bases outside the gene matches: 4. The CDR3 is made up of 14 amino acids.